The 17 T cell receptor beta chains below were found in one sample sequenced in a study of blood T cell repertoires in COVID-19. The protocol was immunoSEQ multiplex PCR, while the TCRdb copy is restricted to in-frame clones and leaves out a portion. The sample includes roughly 160,000 clones, 85% to 95% of them seen just once. Material: peripheral blood. The source of these receptors is a man aged 45-60 years with acute or convalescent COVID-19.

CDR3 region: CASSLTGGYSPLHF. For the CDR3, the DNA is TGTGCCAGCAGTTTGACAGGGGGATATTCACCCCTCCACTTT. The chain is built from TRBV28 and TRBJ1-6, with 9 bases fitting TRBD1. The V and J ends lost 3 bases and 8 bases, in that order; junction bases with no gene match: 2. Germline loops: CDR1 MDHEN, CDR2 SYDVKM. The CDR3 spans 14 residues.

The chain combines TRBV2 with TRBJ1-4; 7 bases align to TRBD1. Trimming removed 9 bases from V and 4 bases from J; junction bases left unmatched: 5. CDR1 and CDR2 (germline): SNHLY, FYNNEI. There are 13 residues in the CDR3. The CDR3: CASERDSNEKLFF. CDR3 nucleotide sequence: TGTGCCAGTGAGAGGGACAGTAATGAAAAACTGTTTTTT.

This clone has only a few counts. This chain links TRBV7-3 with TRBJ1-6, with 9 bases matching TRBD1. With V trimmed by 0 bases and J by 7 bases, 1 base remained unmatched. Germline CDR1 is SGHTA and CDR2 is FQGTGA. CDR3 length: 15 residues. DNA for the CDR3: TGTGCCAGCAGCTTAACAGACAGGGGGAATTCACCCCTCCACTTT. Translation: CASSLTDRGNSPLHF.

This clone has only a few counts. The chain links TRBV4-1 to TRBJ2-5; TRBD1 aligns across 8 bases. The CDR3 loop spans 14 amino acids. Germline V gene lookup returns CDR1 MGHRA and CDR2 YSYEKL. The V segment lost 4 bases and the J segment 9 bases; nucleotides outside the gene matches: 10. In nucleotides, the CDR3 is TGCGCCAGCAGCCCCCTCGGACAGGGTGAGGCCCAGTACTTC. Protein product: CASSPLGQGEAQYF.

The chain combines TRBV5-8 with TRBJ2-4; 10 bases line up with TRBD1. CDR1 is SGHTS and CDR2 is YDEGEE in the germline V gene. The ends lost 2 bases at V and 5 bases at J; junction bases unmatched: 7. The CDR3 extends over 16 amino acids. The CDR3 sequence: CASSFGLGTGENIQYF. The CDR3 nucleotides read TGTGCCAGCAGCTTTGGTCTTGGGACAGGGGAAAACATTCAGTACTTC.

DNA of the CDR3: TGTGCCACTCAACAGGGGGCCTCGGGAAACACCATATATTTT. This sequence encodes CATQQGASGNTIYF. The chain joins TRBV10-3 to TRBJ1-3, with 9 nucleotides matching TRBD1. J lost 4 bases, V lost 10 bases, and 8 bases had no gene match. This CDR3 comprises 14 residues. Per the germline V gene, CDR1 is ENHRY and CDR2 is SYGVKD.

The chain uses TRBV6-5 and TRBJ2-5, with 9 positions matching TRBD1. This CDR3 contains 15 residues. V lost 2 bases, J lost 5 bases, and 6 bases stayed unmatched. CDR1 is MNHEY and CDR2 is SVGAGI in the germline V gene. The CDR3 nucleotides are TGTGCCAGCAGTTACCCGACAGGGGGTATTGAGACCCAGTACTTC. Protein product: CASSYPTGGIETQYF.

The rearrangement joins TRBV10-2 to TRBJ2-3; 8 bases agree with TRBD2. The CDR3 runs 13 residues. Germline loops: CDR1 WSHSY, CDR2 SAAADI. J lost 1 base, V lost 7 bases, and 1 base had no gene match. The CDR3 DNA reads TGCGCCAGCAAGACTAGCGGCACAGATACGCAGTATTTT. It yields the protein CASKTSGTDTQYF.

This clone is a singleton in its sample. The chain carries TRBV28 and TRBJ2-4; tentative D call: TRBD1 (6 bases). CDR1 is MDHEN, CDR2 SYDVKM, per germline. CDR3 length: 23 amino acids. V lost 6 bases, J lost 3 bases, and 39 bases lay in between. The CDR3 reads CASRSIPNSLQGLRGRGKNIQYF. The CDR3 DNA reads TGTGCCAGCAGGTCCATCCCTAACAGCCTCCAAGGTCTCAGGGGAAGGGGCAAAAACATTCAGTACTTC.

This chain connects TRBV11-2 to TRBJ2-2, with TRBD1 matching 8 bases. The CDR3 spans 16 residues. The trim removed 1 base at V and 7 bases at J, leaving 8 bases unmatched. CDR1 and CDR2 from the germline V gene are SGHAT and FQNNGV. CDR3 nucleotide sequence: TGTGCCAGCAGCTTAGCAGGCAGGGGGCCTAGCGGGGAGCTGTTTTTT. It yields the protein CASSLAGRGPSGELFF.

This clone was detected only once. The V and J genes are TRBV30 and TRBJ2-3, with 15 positions matching TRBD2. Trimming at V came to 2 bases and at J to 4 bases, leaving 4 bases not matched to a gene. Looked up from germline, CDR1 is GTSNPN and CDR2 is SVGIG (reference sequence). This CDR3 spans 16 amino acids. The CDR3, as DNA: TGTGCCTGGAGTACCTGGACTAGCGGGGGGGCAGATACGCAGTATTTT. Amino acid sequence: CAWSTWTSGGADTQYF.

The chain joins TRBV27 to TRBJ1-1; D possibly corresponds to TRBD1 (5 bases). This CDR3 has 15 amino acids. Trimming cost V 7 bases and J 0 bases, with 15 bases left between them. The germline V gene has CDR1 MNHEY and CDR2 SMNVEV (reference sequence). The CDR3 loop is CASTPRGHLNTEAFF. The CDR3 DNA reads TGTGCCAGCACCCCAAGGGGCCATTTGAACACTGAAGCTTTCTTT.

This chain connects TRBV19 to TRBJ1-6; 7 nucleotides agree with TRBD1. Germline CDR1 LNHDA, CDR2 SQIVND (reference sequence). The J segment lost 7 bases and the V segment lost 7 bases, leaving 7 bases of the junction unmatched. CDR3 length: 14 residues. The CDR3, as DNA: TGTGCCAGTACCCTGACAGGGACCAATTCACCCCTCCACTTT. It encodes CASTLTGTNSPLHF.

The chain links TRBV28 to TRBJ1-1, with D hard to call. V lost 6 bases, J lost 5 bases, and 7 bases lay in between. This CDR3 contains 11 residues. CDR1 and CDR2 (germline): MDHEN, SYDVKM. The CDR3 DNA reads TGTGCCAGCAGCCAGGCGACTGAAGCTTTCTTT. It specifies CASSQATEAFF.

This chain uses TRBV6-5 with TRBJ1-5; D is unclear. Germline V gene sequence: CDR1 MNHEY, CDR2 SVGAGI. The CDR3 loop spans 15 amino acids. Trimming pared 0 bases from V and 4 bases from J, leaving 10 bases between. As DNA, the CDR3 is TGTGCCAGCAGTTACTCACGGGGTACGAATCAGCCCCAGCATTTT. This translates into CASSYSRGTNQPQHF.

The chain has TRBV9 and TRBJ2-1, with 9 bases matching TRBD2. With V trimmed by 0 bases and J by 8 bases, 6 bases remained unmatched. The CDR3 totals 15 residues. Looked up from germline, CDR1 is SGDLS and CDR2 is YYNGEE. The CDR3 here is CASSVGGLAKDEQFF. The CDR3 nucleotides are TGTGCCAGCAGCGTAGGAGGACTAGCGAAGGATGAGCAGTTCTTC.

This chain links TRBV28 with TRBJ1-1; D is perhaps TRBD1 (5 bases). V was pared by 5 bases and J by 1 base, with 8 bases between. CDR3 length equals 13 residues. Looked up from germline, CDR1 is MDHEN and CDR2 is SYDVKM. CDR3 sequence: CASSTTGNTEAFF. CDR3 bases: TGTGCCAGCAGTACCACAGGGAACACTGAAGCTTTCTTT.